Sequencing of this T cell receptor beta chain was carried out in a study of tumor-infiltrating lymphocytes in primary liver carcinoma. The CDR3 has 14 residues. Germline-derived CDR1 and CDR2 are MNHNY and SVGAGI (reference sequence). The researchers produced TCR beta cDNA from about 510 ng total RNA with a constant-region primer. TCR beta libraries came from three nested multiplex PCR rounds using slightly modified ARM-PCR. Rounds one and two of PCR, each of roughly 10 cycles, were primed with TRBV1-TRBV30 forward primers and a C-beta reverse primer. One entry per CDR3 protein results from TCRdb running MiXCR on the multiplex PCR reads. Of 55,000 to 65,000 distinct CDR3 sequences in the sample, about two thirds were seen once. RNA and DNA were co-extracted from 20-30 mg of unsorted bulk tissue. Comment on this clonotype: Compared with germline, one end of the junction differs, possibly owing to a read error.

The sample taken for sequencing was liver tumor tissue from sampling region 2. Stated subset: tumor region T2, inferior pole. This receptor was taken from a man aged 35 to 55 with primary liver carcinoma and hepatitis B virus infection. The rearrangement links TRBV6-6 to TRBJ2-1; D uncertain. The CDR3 nucleotides read TGTGCCAACAGTTATACCGGGTCATACAATGAGGAGTTCTTC. As protein: CANSYTGSYNEEFF.